The T cell receptor (beta chain) under discussion was sequenced for a study of a mutant IDH1 vaccine in newly diagnosed glioma. Study-level background: It was radiotherapy, temozolomide, or both that patients received previously, with most receiving both.

Turning to this clone: Its antigen is as yet unknown.

Time point denoted: week 47, end of study. Every vaccination contained 300 ug of the mutant IDH1 20-mer peptide and was paired with topical imiquimod. Trimming cost V 0 bases and J 9 bases, with 18 bases left between them. In germline, CDR1 is WSHSY, CDR2 SAAADI. CDR3 size: 17 residues. TCRdb's table, derived via immunoSEQ multiplex PCR, lists solely in-frame clones and lacks some. Found here are about 56,000 clones, 75% of them singletons; the top ten hold 5% to 6%. The chain has TRBV10-2 and TRBJ1-6; D is ambiguous. This receptor was obtained from a man aged 45-65 years with glioma. The sample here was PBMCs, taken from a glioma patient whose treatment included an IDH1 peptide vaccine. CDR3 sequence reads: CASSESLVSLGSSPLHF. CDR3 DNA: TGCGCCAGCAGTGAGTCCTTGGTGTCCCTCGGGAGTTCACCCCTCCACTTT.